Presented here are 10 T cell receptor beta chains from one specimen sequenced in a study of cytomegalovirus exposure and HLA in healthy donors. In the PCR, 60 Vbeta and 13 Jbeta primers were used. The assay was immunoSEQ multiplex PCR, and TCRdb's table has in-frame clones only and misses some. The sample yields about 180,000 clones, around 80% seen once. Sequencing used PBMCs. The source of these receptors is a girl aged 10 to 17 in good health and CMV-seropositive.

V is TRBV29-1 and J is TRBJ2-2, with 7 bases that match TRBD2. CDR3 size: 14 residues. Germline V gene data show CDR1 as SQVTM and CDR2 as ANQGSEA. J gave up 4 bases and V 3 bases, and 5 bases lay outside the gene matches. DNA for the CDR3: TGCAGCGTTGACGGCGGGAGTTCCACCGGGGAGCTGTTTTTT. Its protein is CSVDGGSSTGELFF.

The CDR3 reads CASSLADNTYEQYF. The CDR3 region has the DNA TGCGCCAGCAGCTTAGCGGATAATACCTACGAGCAGTACTTC. The gene calls are TRBV5-1 and TRBJ2-7; D possibly corresponds to TRBD2 (5 bases). Deletions cut 2 bases from V and 2 bases from J, with 11 bases between. Germline values: CDR1 SGHRS, CDR2 YFSETQ. This CDR3 comprises 14 residues.

This chain's CDR3 is CSVVKAGGILEQFF. Written as DNA, the CDR3 is TGCAGCGTTGTTAAAGCGGGAGGTATCCTTGAGCAGTTCTTC. The J gene is TRBJ2-1, the V gene TRBV29-1, with 9 bases fitting TRBD2. The CDR3 totals 14 residues. V dropped 4 bases and J dropped 9; count of bases not matched to a gene: 10. Germline CDR1 is SQVTM and CDR2 is ANQGSEA.

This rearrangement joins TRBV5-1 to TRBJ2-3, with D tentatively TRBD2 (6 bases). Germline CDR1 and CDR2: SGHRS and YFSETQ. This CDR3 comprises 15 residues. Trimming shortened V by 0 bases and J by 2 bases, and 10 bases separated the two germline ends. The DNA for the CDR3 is TGCGCCAGCAGCTTGGGGGACTTCCCCACAGATACGCAGTATTTT. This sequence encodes CASSLGDFPTDTQYF.

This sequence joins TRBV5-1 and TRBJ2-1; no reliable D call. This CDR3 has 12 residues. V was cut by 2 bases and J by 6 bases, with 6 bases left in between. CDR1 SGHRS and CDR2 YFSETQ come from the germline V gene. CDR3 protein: CASSFGPNEQFF. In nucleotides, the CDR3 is TGCGCCAGCAGCTTTGGCCCCAATGAGCAGTTCTTC.

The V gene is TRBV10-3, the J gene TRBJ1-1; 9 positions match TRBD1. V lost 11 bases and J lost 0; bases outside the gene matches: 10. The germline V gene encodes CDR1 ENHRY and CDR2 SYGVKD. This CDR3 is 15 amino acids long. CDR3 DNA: TGTGCCTCCCAGGGGGGACAGGGCATGAACACTGAAGCTTTCTTT. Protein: CASQGGQGMNTEAFF.

The CDR3 DNA follows: TGTGCCAGTAGTATAGCCGAGGGACTTTACTACGAGCAGTACTTC. Its protein is CASSIAEGLYYEQYF. V usage is TRBV19 and J usage is TRBJ2-7; a weak D match, TRBD2 (6 bases). Germline V gives CDR1 LNHDA, CDR2 SQIVND (reference sequence). The CDR3 covers 15 residues. Trimming removed 1 base at V and 3 bases at J, with 13 bases between.

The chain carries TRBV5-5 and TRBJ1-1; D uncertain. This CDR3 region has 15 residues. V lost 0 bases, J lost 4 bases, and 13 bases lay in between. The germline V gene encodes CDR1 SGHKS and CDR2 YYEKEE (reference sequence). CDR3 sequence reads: CASSLVPGVGTEAFF. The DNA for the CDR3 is TGTGCCAGCAGCTTGGTACCCGGGGTAGGCACTGAAGCTTTCTTT.

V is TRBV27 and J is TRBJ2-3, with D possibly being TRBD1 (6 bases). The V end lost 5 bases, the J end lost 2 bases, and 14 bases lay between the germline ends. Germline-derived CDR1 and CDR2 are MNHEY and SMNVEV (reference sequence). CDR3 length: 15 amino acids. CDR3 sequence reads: CASSPWTVLTDTQYF. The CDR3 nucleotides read TGTGCCAGCAGTCCTTGGACAGTGCTCACAGATACGCAGTATTTT.

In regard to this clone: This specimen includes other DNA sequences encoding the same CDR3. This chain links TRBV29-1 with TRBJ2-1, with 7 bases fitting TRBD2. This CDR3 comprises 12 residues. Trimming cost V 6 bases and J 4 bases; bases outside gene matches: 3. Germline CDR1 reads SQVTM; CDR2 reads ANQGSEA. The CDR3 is CSVASGYNEQFF. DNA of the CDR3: TGCAGCGTCGCTAGCGGATACAATGAGCAGTTCTTC.